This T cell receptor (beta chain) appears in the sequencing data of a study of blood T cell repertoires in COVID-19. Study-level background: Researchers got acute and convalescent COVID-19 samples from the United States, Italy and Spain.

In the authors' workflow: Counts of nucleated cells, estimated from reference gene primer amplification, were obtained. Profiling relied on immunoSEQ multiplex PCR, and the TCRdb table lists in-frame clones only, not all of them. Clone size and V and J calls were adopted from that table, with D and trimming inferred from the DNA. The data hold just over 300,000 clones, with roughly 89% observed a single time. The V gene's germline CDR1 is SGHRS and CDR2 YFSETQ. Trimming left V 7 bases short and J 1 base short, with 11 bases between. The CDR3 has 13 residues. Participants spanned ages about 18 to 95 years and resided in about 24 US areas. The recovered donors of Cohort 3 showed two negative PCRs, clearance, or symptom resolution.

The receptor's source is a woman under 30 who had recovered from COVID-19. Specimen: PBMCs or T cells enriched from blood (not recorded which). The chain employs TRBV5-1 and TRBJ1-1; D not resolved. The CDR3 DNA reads TGCGCCAGCGGAGAATTTCCGAACACTGAAGCTTTCTTT. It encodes CASGEFPNTEAFF.